This T cell receptor beta chain was sequenced for a study of blood T cell repertoires in COVID-19. Whole-study context: The analysed material was cDNA or gDNA that came from T cells, B-cell-depleted T cells, or PBMCs.

CDR3 length: 14 residues. CDR1 is PRHDT, CDR2 FYEKMQ, per germline (reference sequence). V was clipped by 5 bases and J by 4 bases; unmatched bases: 6. Authors' methods: Nucleated cell counts were estimated from reference gene primer amplification. TCRdb keeps only in-frame clones here, not all; method: immunoSEQ multiplex PCR. V and J calls and clone size are copied from that table; D and trimming were computed from the DNA. Among around 300,000 clones listed, 88% were seen once. The genes are TRBV13 and TRBJ2-7; 9 bases match TRBD1. The sample was peripheral blood. This TCR was sampled from a man between 18 and 29 years old with active or convalescent COVID-19. CDR3 nucleotides: TGTGCCAGCAGCCCGGACAGGGGCTCTTACGAGCAGTACTTC. It is translated as CASSPDRGSYEQYF. The whole variable domain, remainder taken from reference TRBV13 and TRBJ2-7, is AAGVIQSPRHLIKEKRETATLKCYPIPRHDTVYWYQQGPGQDPQFLISFYEKMQSDKGSIPDRFSAQQFSDYHSELNMSSLELGDSALYFCASSPDRGSYEQYFGPGTRLTVT.